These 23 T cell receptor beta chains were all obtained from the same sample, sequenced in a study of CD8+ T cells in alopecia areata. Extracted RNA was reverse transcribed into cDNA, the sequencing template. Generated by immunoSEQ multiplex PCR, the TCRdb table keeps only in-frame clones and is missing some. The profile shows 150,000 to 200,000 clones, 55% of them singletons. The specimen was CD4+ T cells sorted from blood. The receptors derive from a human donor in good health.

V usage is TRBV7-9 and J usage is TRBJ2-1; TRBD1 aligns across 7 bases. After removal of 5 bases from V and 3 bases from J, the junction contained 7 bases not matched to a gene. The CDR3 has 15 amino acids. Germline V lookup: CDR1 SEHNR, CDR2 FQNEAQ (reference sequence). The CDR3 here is CASSATGTGYNEQFF. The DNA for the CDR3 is TGTGCCAGCAGCGCGACAGGGACCGGCTACAATGAGCAGTTCTTC.

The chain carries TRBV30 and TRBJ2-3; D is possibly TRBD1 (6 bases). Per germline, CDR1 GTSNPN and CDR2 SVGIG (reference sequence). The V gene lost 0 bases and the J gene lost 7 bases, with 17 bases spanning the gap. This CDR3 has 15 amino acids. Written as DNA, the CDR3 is TGTGCCTGGAGTGTACTGAGACAGGCAATTTATACGCAGTATTTT. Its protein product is CAWSVLRQAIYTQYF. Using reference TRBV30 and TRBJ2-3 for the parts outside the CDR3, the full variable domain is SQTIHQWPATLVQPVGSPLSLECTVEGTSNPNLYWYRQAAGRGLQLLFYSVGIGQISSEVPQNLSASRPQDRQFILSSKKLLLSDSGFYLCAWSVLRQAIYTQYFGPGTRLTVL.

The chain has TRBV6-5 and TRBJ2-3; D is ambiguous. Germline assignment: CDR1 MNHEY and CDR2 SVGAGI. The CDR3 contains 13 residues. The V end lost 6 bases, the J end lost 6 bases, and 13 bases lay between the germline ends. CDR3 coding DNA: TGTGCCAGCAGGGAGAGATCCACGGATACGCAGTATTTT. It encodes CASRERSTDTQYF.

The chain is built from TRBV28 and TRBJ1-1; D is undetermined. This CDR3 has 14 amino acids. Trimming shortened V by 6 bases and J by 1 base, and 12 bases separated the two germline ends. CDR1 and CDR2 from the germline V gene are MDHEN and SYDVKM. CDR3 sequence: CASRPNRENTEAFF. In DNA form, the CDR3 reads TGTGCCAGCAGACCAAACCGGGAGAACACTGAAGCTTTCTTT.

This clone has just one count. CDR3 bases: TGCGCCAGCAGCCAAGTTGACAGGAGGGGCGGCTACACCTTC. This translates into CASSQVDRRGGYTF. The chain links TRBV4-1 to TRBJ1-2; possibly TRBD1 for D (6 bases). The CDR3 covers 14 residues. V shed 1 base and J shed 8 bases, with 14 bases lying between them. Germline V gene lookup returns CDR1 MGHRA and CDR2 YSYEKL.

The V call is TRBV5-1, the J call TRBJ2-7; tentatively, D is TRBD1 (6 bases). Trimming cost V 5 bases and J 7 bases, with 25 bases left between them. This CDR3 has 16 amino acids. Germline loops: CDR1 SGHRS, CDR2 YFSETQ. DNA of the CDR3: TGCGCCAGCAGAAGGGACCGGACACCCAGGACAGCGGAGCAGTACTTC. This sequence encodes CASRRDRTPRTAEQYF.

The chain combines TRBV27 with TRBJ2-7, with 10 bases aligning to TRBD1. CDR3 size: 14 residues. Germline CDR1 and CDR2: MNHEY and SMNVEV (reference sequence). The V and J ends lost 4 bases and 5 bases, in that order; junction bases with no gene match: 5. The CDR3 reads CASSSGTGVHEQYF. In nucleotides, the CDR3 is TGTGCCAGCAGTTCCGGGACAGGGGTCCACGAGCAGTACTTC.

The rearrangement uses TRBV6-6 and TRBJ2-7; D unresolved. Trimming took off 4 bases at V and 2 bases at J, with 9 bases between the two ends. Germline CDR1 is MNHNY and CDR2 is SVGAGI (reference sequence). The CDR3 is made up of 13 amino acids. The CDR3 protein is CASSWEGPYEQYF. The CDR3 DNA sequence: TGTGCCAGCAGTTGGGAAGGCCCCTACGAGCAGTACTTC.

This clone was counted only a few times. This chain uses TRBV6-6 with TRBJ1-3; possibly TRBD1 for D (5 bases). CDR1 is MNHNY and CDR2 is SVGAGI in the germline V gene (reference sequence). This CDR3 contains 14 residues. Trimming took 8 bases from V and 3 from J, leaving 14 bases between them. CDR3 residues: CASEGSGYGNTIYF. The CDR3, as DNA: TGTGCCAGCGAGGGGTCCGGATATGGAAACACCATATATTTT.

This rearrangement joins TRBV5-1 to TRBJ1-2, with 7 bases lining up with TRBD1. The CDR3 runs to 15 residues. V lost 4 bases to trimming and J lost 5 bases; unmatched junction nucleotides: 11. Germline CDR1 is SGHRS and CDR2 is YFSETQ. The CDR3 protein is CASSPRVDRNYGYTF. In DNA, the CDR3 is TGCGCCAGCAGCCCTCGCGTGGACAGGAATTATGGCTACACCTTC.

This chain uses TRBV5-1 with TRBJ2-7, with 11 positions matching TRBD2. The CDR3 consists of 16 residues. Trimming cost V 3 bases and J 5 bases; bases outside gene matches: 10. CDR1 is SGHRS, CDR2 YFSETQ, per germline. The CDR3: CASSSQASGRTNEQYF. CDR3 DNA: TGCGCCAGCAGCTCTCAAGCTAGCGGGAGGACGAACGAGCAGTACTTC.

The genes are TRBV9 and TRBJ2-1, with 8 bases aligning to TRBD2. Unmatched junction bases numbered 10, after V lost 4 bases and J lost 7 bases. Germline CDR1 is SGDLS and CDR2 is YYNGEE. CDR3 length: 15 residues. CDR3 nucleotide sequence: TGTGCCAGCAGCTCCATTACTAGCGGCAATAATGAGCAGTTCTTC. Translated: CASSSITSGNNEQFF.

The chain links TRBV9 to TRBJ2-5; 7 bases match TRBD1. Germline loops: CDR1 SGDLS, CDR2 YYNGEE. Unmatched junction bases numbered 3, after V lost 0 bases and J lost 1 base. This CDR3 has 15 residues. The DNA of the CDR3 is TGTGCCAGCAGCGTAGGACAGGGCCCCCAAGAGACCCAGTACTTC. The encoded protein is CASSVGQGPQETQYF.

The CDR3 loop reads CASSLEGVAVEQFF. The CDR3 DNA follows: TGTGCCAGCAGCTTAGAAGGGGTTGCGGTTGAGCAGTTCTTC. This chain connects TRBV7-9 to TRBJ2-1; possibly TRBD1 for D (5 bases). The CDR3 sequence is 14 residues long. Per germline, CDR1 SEHNR and CDR2 FQNEAQ (reference sequence). V was shortened by 1 base and J by 9 bases, with 13 bases between the two germline ends.

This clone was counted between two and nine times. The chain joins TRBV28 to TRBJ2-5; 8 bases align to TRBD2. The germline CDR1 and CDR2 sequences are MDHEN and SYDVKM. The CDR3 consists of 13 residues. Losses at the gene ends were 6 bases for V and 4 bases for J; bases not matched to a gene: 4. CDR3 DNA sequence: TGTGCCAGCAGGGGAGCGGGAGCAGAGACCCAGTACTTC. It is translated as CASRGAGAETQYF.

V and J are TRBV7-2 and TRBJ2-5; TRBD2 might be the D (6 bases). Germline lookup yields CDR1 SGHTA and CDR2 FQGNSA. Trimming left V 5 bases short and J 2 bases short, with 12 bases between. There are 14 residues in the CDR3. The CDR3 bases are TGTGCCAGCAGCGTCCCCGGGGGACAAGAGACCCAGTACTTC. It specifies CASSVPGGQETQYF.

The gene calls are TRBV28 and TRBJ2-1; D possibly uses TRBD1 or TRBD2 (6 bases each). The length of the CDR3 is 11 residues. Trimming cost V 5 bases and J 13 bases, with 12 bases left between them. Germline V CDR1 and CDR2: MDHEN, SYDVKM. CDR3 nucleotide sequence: TGTGCCAGCAGTCCGAGGGGGGCACAGTTCTTC. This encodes CASSPRGAQFF.

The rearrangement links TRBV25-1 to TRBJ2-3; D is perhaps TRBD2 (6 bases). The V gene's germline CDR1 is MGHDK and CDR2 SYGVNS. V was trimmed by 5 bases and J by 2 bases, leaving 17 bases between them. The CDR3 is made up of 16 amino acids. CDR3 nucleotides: TGTGCCAGCAGTTCTCCGAAGGCGGGGAACACAGATACGCAGTATTTT. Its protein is CASSSPKAGNTDTQYF.

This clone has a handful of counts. CDR3 loop: CASRAVGGRETQYF. The DNA for the CDR3 is TGTGCCAGCAGGGCCGTGGGCGGGAGAGAGACCCAGTACTTC. The chain recombines TRBV5-6 with TRBJ2-5; 7 nucleotides align to TRBD2. Germline-derived CDR1 and CDR2 are SGHDT and YYEEEE. The CDR3 length is 14 residues. Trimming cost V 5 bases and J 4 bases; bases outside gene matches: 8.

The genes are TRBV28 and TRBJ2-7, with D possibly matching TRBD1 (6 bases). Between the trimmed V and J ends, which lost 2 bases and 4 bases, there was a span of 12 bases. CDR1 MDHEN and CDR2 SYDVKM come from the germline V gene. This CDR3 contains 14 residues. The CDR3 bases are TGTGCCAGCAGTTTAACAGGGACAAAGTACGAGCAGTACTTC. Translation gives CASSLTGTKYEQYF. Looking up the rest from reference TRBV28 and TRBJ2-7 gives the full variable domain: DVKVTQSSRYLVKRTGEKVFLECVQDMDHENMFWYRQDPGLGLRLIYFSYDVKMKEKGDIPEGYSVSREKKERFSLILESASTNQTSMYLCASSLTGTKYEQYFGPGTRLTVT.

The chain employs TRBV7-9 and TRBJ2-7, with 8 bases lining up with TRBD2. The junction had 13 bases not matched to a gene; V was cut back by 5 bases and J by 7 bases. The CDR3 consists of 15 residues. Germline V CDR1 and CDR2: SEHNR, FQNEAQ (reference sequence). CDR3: CASSPRSSGSKEQYF. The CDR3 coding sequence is TGTGCCAGCAGCCCCCGATCCAGCGGGAGCAAGGAGCAGTACTTC. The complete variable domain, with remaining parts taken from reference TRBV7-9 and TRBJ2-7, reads DTGVSQNPRHKITKRGQNVTFRCDPISEHNRLYWYRQTLGQGPEFLTYFQNEAQLEKSRLLSDRFSAERPKGSFSTLEIQRTEQGDSAMYLCASSPRSSGSKEQYFGPGTRLTVT.

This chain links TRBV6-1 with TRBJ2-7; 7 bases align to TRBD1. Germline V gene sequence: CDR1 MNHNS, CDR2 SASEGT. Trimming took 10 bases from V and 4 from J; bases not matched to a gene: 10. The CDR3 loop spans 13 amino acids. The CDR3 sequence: CANGDSLVYEQYF. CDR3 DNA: TGTGCCAATGGGGACAGCTTAGTTTACGAGCAGTACTTC.

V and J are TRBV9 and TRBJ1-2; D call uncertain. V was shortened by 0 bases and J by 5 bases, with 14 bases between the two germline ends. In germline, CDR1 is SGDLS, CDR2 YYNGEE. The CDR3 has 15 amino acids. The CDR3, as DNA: TGTGCCAGCAGCGTAGAGTCAACTCTAGGATATGGCTACACCTTC. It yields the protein CASSVESTLGYGYTF.